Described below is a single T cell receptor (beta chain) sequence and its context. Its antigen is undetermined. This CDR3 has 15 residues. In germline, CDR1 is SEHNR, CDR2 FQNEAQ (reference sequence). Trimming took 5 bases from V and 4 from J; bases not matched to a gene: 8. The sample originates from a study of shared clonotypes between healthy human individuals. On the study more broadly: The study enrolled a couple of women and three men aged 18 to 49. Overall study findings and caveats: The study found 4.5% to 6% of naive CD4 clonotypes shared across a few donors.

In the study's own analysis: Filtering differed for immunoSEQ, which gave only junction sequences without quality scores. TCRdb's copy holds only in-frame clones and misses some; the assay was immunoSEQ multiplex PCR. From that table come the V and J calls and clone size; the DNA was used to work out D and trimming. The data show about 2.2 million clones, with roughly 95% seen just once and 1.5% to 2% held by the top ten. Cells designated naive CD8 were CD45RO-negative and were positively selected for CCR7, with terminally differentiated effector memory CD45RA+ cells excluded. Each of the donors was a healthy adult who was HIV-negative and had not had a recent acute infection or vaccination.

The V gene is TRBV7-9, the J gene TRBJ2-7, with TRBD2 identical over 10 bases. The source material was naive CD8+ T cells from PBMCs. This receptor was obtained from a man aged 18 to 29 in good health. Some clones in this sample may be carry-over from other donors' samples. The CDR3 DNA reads TGTGCCAGCAGCCCTACCGGGACTAGCGAATACGAGCAGTACTTC. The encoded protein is CASSPTGTSEYEQYF.